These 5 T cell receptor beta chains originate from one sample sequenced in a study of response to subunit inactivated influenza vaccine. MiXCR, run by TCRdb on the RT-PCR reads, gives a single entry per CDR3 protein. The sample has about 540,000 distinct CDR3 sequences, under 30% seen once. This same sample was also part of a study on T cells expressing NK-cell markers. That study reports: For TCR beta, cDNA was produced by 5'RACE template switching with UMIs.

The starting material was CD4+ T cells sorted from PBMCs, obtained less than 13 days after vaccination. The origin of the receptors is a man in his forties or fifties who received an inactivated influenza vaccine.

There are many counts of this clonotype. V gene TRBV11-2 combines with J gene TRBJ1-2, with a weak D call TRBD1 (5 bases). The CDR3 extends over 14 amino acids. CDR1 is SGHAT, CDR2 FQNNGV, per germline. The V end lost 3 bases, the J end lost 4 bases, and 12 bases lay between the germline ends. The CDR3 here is CASSLDQGLYGYTF. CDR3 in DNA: TGTGCCAGCAGCTTGGACCAGGGTCTCTATGGCTACACCTTC.

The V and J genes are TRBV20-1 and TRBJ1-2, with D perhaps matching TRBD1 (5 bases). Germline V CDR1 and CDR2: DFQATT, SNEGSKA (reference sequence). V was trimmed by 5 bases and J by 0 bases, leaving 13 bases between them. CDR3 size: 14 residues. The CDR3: CSALNQGANYGYTF. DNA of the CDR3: TGCAGTGCTTTAAATCAGGGAGCTAACTATGGCTACACCTTC.

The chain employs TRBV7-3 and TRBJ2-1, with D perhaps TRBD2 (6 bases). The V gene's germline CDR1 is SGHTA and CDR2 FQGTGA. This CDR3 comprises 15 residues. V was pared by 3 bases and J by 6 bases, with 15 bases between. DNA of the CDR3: TGTGCCAGCAGCTTCGGCCCGGTCGGGAGCAATGAGCAGTTCTTC. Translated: CASSFGPVGSNEQFF.

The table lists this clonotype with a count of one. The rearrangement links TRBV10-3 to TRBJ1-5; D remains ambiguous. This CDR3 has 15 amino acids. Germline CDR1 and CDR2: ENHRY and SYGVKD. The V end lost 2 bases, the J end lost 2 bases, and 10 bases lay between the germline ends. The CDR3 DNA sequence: TGTGCCATCAGTGAGGGCGGAGATCGCAATCAGCCCCAGCATTTT. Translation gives CAISEGGDRNQPQHF.

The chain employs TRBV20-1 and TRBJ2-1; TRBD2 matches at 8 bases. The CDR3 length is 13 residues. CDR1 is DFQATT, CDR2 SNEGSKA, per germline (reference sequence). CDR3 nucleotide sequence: TGCAGGGGGAGCGGGAGCTTAGGCAATGAGCAGTTCTTC. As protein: CRGSGSLGNEQFF.